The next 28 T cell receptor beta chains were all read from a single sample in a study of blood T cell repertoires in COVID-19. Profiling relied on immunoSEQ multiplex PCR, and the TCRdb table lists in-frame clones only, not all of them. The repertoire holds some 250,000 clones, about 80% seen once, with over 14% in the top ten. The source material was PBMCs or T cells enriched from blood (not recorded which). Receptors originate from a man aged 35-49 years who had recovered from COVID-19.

Written as DNA, the CDR3 is TGTGCCAGCAGCGCGGCAGGGGGGGAAAAACTGTTTTTT. Translation gives CASSAAGGEKLFF. The chain is built from TRBV7-2 and TRBJ1-4; 7 bases agree with TRBD1. This CDR3 contains 13 residues. The germline V gene has CDR1 SGHTA and CDR2 FQGNSA. J gave up 8 bases and V 5 bases, and 5 bases lay outside the gene matches.

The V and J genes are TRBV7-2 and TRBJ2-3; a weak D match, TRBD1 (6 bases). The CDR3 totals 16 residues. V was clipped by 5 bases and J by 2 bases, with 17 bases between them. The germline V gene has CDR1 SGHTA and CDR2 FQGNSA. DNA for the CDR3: TGTGCCAGCAGCCCACCGGGACACGTACCCACAGATACGCAGTATTTT. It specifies CASSPPGHVPTDTQYF.

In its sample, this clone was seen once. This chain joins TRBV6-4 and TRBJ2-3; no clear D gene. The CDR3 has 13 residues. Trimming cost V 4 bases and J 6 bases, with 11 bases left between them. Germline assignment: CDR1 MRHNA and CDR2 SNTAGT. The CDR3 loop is CASSVSLFDTQYF. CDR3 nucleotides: TGTGCCAGCAGTGTCAGTCTTTTTGATACGCAGTATTTT.

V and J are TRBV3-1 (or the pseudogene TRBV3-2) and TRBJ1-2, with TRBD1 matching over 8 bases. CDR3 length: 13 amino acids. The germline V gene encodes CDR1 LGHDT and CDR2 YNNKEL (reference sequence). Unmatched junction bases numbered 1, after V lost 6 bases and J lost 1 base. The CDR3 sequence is CASRDRDNYGYTF. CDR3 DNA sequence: TGTGCCAGCAGGGACAGGGATAACTATGGCTACACCTTC.

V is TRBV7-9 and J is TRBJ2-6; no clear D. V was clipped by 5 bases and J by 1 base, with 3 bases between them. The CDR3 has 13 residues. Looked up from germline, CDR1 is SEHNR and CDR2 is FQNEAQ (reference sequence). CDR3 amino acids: CASSPSGANVLTF. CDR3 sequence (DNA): TGTGCCAGCAGCCCATCTGGGGCCAACGTCCTGACTTTC. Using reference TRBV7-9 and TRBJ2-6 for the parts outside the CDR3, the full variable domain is DTGVSQNPRHKITKRGQNVTFRCDPISEHNRLYWYRQTLGQGPEFLTYFQNEAQLEKSRLLSDRFSAERPKGSFSTLEIQRTEQGDSAMYLCASSPSGANVLTFGAGSRLTVL.

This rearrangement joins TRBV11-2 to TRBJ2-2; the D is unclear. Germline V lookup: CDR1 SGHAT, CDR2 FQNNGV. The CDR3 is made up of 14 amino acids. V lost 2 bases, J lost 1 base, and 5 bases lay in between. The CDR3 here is CASSLSGNTGELFF. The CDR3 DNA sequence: TGTGCCAGCAGCTTATCGGGGAACACCGGGGAGCTGTTTTTT.

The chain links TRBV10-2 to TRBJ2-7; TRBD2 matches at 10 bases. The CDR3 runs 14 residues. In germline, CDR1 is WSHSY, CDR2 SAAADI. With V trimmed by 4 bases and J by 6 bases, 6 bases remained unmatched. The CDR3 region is CASSVSGRAAEQYF. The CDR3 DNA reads TGCGCCAGCAGTGTCAGCGGGAGGGCGGCCGAGCAGTACTTC.

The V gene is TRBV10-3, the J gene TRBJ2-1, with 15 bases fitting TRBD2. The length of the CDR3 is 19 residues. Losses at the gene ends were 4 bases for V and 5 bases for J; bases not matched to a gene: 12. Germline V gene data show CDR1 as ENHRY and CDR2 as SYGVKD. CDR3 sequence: CAISGSGTSGRFMDNEQFF. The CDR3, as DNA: TGTGCCATCAGTGGCTCCGGGACTAGCGGGAGGTTCATGGACAATGAGCAGTTCTTC.

The DNA for the CDR3 is TGTGCCAGCAGCTTAGGAACACTAGGTTCTGCCTACAATGAGCAGTTCTTC. Its protein product is CASSLGTLGSAYNEQFF. This rearrangement joins TRBV11-2 to TRBJ2-1; perhaps TRBD2 as D (5 bases). V was cut by 1 base and J by 2 bases, with 15 bases left in between. There are 17 residues in the CDR3. Germline CDR1 SGHAT, CDR2 FQNNGV.

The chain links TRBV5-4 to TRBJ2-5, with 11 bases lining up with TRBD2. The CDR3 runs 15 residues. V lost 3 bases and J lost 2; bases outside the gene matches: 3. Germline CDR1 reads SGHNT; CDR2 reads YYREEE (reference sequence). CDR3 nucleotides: TGTGCCAGCAGCTCGAGGACTAGCGGGCAAGAGACCCAGTACTTC. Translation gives CASSSRTSGQETQYF.

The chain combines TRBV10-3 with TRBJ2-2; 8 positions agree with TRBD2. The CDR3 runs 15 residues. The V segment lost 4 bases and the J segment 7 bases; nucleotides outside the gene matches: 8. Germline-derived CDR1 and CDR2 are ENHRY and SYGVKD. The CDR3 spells CAISARSGVGGELFF. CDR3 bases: TGTGCCATCAGTGCCCGTAGCGGGGTGGGCGGGGAGCTGTTTTTT.

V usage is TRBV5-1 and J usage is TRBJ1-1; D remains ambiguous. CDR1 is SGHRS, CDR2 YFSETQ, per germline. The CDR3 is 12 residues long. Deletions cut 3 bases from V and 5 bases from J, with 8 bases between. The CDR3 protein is CASSSGGTEAFF. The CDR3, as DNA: TGCGCCAGCAGCTCGGGAGGGACTGAAGCTTTCTTT.

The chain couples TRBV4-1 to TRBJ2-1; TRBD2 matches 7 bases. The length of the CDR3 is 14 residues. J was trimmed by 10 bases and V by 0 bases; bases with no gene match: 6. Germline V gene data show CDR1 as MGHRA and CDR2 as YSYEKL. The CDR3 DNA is TGCGCCAGCAGCCAAGAGTGGAGCGGGAACGAGCAGTTCTTC. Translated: CASSQEWSGNEQFF.

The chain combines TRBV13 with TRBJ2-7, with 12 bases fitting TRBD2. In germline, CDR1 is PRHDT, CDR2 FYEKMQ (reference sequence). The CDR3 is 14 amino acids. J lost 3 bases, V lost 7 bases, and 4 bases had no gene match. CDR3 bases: TGTGCCAGCACCCGACTAGCGGGAGTCTACGAGCAGTACTTC. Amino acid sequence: CASTRLAGVYEQYF.

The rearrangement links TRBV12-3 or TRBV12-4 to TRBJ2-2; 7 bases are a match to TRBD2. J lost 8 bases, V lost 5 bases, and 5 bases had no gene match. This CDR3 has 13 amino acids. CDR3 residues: CASSAGVPGELFF. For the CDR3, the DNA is TGTGCCAGCAGTGCGGGAGTACCGGGGGAGCTGTTTTTT.

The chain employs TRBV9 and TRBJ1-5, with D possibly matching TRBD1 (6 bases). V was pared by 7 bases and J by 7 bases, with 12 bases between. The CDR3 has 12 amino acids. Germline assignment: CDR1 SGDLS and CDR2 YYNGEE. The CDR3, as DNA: TGTGCCAGCGGCCAGGGGATCCAGCCCCAGCATTTT. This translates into CASGQGIQPQHF.

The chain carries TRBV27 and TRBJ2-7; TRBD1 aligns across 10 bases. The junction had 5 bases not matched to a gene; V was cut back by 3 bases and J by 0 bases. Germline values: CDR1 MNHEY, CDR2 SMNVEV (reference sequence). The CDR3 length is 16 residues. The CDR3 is CASSFSTGGISYEQYF. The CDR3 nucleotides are TGTGCCAGCAGTTTCTCGACAGGGGGCATCTCCTACGAGCAGTACTTC.

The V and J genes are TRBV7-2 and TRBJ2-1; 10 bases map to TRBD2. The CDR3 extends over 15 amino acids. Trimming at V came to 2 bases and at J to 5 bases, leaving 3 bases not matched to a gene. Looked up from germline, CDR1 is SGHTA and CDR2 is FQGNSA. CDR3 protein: CASSLSLAGDNEQFF. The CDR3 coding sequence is TGTGCCAGCAGCTTAAGCCTAGCGGGAGACAATGAGCAGTTCTTC.

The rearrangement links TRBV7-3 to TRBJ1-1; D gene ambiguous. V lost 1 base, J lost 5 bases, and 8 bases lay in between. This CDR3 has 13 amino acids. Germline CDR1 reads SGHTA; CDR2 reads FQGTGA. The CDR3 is CASSLNSDTEAFF. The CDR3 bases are TGTGCCAGCAGCTTAAATTCAGATACTGAAGCTTTCTTT.

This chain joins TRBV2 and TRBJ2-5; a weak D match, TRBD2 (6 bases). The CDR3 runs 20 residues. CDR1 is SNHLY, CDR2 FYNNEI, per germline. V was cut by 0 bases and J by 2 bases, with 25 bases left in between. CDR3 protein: CASSEAATAQSRRVQETQYF. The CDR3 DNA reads TGTGCCAGCAGTGAAGCGGCAACGGCCCAATCGAGGAGGGTACAAGAGACCCAGTACTTC. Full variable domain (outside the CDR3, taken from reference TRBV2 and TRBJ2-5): EPEVTQTPSHQVTQMGQEVILRCVPISNHLYFYWYRQILGQKVEFLVSFYNNEISEKSEIFDDQFSVERPDGSNFTLKIRSTKLEDSAMYFCASSEAATAQSRRVQETQYFGPGTRLLVL.

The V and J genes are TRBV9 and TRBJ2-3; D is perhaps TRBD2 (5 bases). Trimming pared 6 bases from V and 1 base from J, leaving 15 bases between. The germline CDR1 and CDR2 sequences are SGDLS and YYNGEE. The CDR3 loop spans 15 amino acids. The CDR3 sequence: CASNKPGSGTDTQYF. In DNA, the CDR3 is TGTGCCAGCAACAAACCGGGGTCCGGCACAGATACGCAGTATTTT.

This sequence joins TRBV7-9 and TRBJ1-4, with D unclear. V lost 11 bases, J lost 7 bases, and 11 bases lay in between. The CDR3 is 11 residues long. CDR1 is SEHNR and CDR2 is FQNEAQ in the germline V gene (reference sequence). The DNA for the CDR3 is TGTGCCGGAGGGATGGCTGAAAAACTGTTTTTT. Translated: CAGGMAEKLFF.

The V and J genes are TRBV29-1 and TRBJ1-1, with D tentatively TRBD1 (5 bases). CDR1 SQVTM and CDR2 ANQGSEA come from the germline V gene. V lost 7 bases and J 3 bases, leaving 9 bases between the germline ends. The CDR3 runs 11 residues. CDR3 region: CSGVRDTEAFF. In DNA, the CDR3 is TGCAGCGGCGTCAGGGACACTGAAGCTTTCTTT.

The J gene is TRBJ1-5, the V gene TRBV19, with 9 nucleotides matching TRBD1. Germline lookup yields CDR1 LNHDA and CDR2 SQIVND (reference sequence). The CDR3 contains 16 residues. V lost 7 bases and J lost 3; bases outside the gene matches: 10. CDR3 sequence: CASNLLRDRANQPQHF. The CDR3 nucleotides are TGTGCCAGTAACCTCCTCCGGGACAGGGCCAATCAGCCCCAGCATTTT.

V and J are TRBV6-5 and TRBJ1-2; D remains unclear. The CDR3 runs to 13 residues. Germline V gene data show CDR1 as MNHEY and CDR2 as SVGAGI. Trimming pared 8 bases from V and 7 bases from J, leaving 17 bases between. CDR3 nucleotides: TGTGCCAGCTGCAACAGCCATGGTTTTGGCTACACCTTC. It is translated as CASCNSHGFGYTF.

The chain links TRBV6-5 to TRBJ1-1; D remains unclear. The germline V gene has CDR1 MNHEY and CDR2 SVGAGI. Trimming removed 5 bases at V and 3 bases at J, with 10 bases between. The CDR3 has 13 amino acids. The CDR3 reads CASSTETYTEAFF. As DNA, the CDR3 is TGTGCCAGCAGTACAGAGACCTACACTGAAGCTTTCTTT.

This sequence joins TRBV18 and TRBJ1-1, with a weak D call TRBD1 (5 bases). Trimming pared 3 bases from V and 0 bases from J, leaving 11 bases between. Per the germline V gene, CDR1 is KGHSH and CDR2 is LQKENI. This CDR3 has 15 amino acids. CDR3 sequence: CASSPLTAMNTEAFF. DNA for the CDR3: TGTGCCAGCTCACCCCTGACAGCAATGAACACTGAAGCTTTCTTT.

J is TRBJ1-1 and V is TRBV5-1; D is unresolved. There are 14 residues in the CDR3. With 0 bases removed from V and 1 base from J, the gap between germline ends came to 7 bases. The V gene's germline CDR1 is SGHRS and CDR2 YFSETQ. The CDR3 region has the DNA TGCGCCAGCAGCTTGGATACAGCGAACACTGAAGCTTTCTTT. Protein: CASSLDTANTEAFF.